This T cell receptor (beta chain) was sequenced in a study of cytomegalovirus exposure and HLA in healthy donors. Findings and limits, study-wide: A later analysis reportedly identified an Asian-associated ancestry cluster as carrying fewer N-insertions than the roughly 720-donor mean.

Notes on this clone: Antigen specificity is unknown.

Losses at the gene ends were 2 bases for V and 5 bases for J; bases not matched to a gene: 6. CDR3 size: 15 residues. Per germline, CDR1 SGHTS and CDR2 YDEGEE. PCR used 60 Vbeta primers and 13 Jbeta primers. Measured with immunoSEQ multiplex PCR; TCRdb has only the in-frame clones, and not every one. Seen here are over 150,000 clones, 70% to 85% observed once, and the top ten hold around 4%. At sampling all donors were nominally healthy, likely with unrecorded immune exposures. Input material: PBMCs. This receptor was taken from a man aged 35 to 55 in good health and CMV-seronegative. V and J are TRBV5-8 and TRBJ2-1; 8 bases map to TRBD2. CDR3: CASSFGLAGHNEQFF. In nucleotides, the CDR3 is TGTGCCAGCAGCTTTGGGCTAGCGGGTCACAATGAGCAGTTCTTC. Looking up the rest from reference TRBV5-8 and TRBJ2-1 gives the full variable domain: EAGVTQSPTHLIKTRGQQATLRCSPISGHTSVYWYQQALGLGLQFLLWYDEGEERNRGNFPPRFSGRQFPNYSSELNVNALELEDSALYLCASSFGLAGHNEQFFGPGTRLTVL.